One sample yielded the 14 T cell receptor beta chains listed below, sequenced in a study of T-cell memory formation after mild COVID-19. TCRdb reprocessed the 5' RACE reads with MiXCR, giving one entry per CDR3 protein. The profile shows 190,000 or so distinct CDR3 sequences, about 22% of them singletons. Sequencing used PBMCs or a T cell subset sorted from them (not recorded which). These receptors were collected from an adult woman who had mild COVID-19 (a few samples of this study predate the infection). Cell type and time point are not known.

In this sample, this clonotype turned up many times. The rearrangement joins TRBV5-6 to TRBJ2-1, with unresolved D. The germline gives CDR1 SGHDT, CDR2 YYEEEE. The CDR3 extends over 13 amino acids. V lost 2 bases, J lost 6 bases, and 9 bases lay in between. CDR3 coding DNA: TGTGCCAGCAGCTTAGGTACTACCAATGAGCAGTTCTTC. It is translated as CASSLGTTNEQFF. The complete variable domain, with remaining parts taken from reference TRBV5-6 and TRBJ2-1, reads DAGVTQSPTHLIKTRGQQVTLRCSPKSGHDTVSWYQQALGQGPQFIFQYYEEEERQRGNFPDRFSGHQFPNYSSELNVNALLLGDSALYLCASSLGTTNEQFFGPGTRLTVL.

The V gene is TRBV5-1, the J gene TRBJ2-1, with D hard to call. CDR1 is SGHRS, CDR2 YFSETQ, per germline. The length of the CDR3 is 13 residues. V lost 4 bases to trimming and J lost 8 bases, with 13 bases between them. DNA for the CDR3: TGCGCCAGCAGCCCCAACGACGGCCATGAGCAGTTCTTC. It codes for CASSPNDGHEQFF.

J is TRBJ2-7 and V is TRBV5-4; tentatively, D is TRBD1 (6 bases). The CDR3 runs to 12 residues. Germline CDR1 SGHNT, CDR2 YYREEE (reference sequence). V was trimmed by 3 bases and J by 7 bases, leaving 11 bases between them. CDR3 amino acids: CASSSDSLEQYF. Written as DNA, the CDR3 is TGTGCCAGCAGCTCGGACAGCCTTGAGCAGTACTTC.

The chain carries TRBV19 and TRBJ1-5, with D unclear. CDR3 length: 13 amino acids. Trimming removed 7 bases at V and 2 bases at J, with 9 bases between. The V gene's germline CDR1 is LNHDA and CDR2 SQIVND (reference sequence). CDR3: CASNLGGNQPQHF. Here the CDR3 DNA reads TGTGCCAGTAACTTGGGAGGCAATCAGCCCCAGCATTTT.

The rearrangement joins TRBV5-1 to TRBJ1-3; D not certain. This CDR3 has 15 amino acids. The ends were cut back, 3 bases at V and 1 base at J, with 11 bases in the middle. Germline CDR1 reads SGHRS; CDR2 reads YFSETQ. The CDR3 loop is CASSSGRESGNTIYF. In nucleotides, the CDR3 is TGCGCCAGCAGCTCAGGTCGGGAATCTGGAAACACCATATATTTT.

This sequence joins TRBV7-9 and TRBJ1-3, with 7 nucleotides matching TRBD1. V dropped 5 bases and J dropped 2; count of bases not matched to a gene: 6. The V gene's germline CDR1 is SEHNR and CDR2 FQNEAQ (reference sequence). CDR3 length: 15 residues. The CDR3 DNA reads as TGTGCCAGCAGCGCAGACAGGGCTCCTGGAAACACCATATATTTT. This encodes CASSADRAPGNTIYF.

The chain has TRBV20-1 and TRBJ2-7; 7 bases map to TRBD1. J lost 6 bases, V lost 6 bases, and 14 bases had no gene match. This CDR3 contains 14 residues. The germline gives CDR1 DFQATT, CDR2 SNEGSKA (reference sequence). The CDR3: CSAPDQGTAGEQYF. The CDR3 DNA reads as TGCAGTGCCCCCGACCAGGGGACAGCAGGCGAGCAGTACTTC.

This clonotype was recorded at least ten times. One end of the junction does not line up with germline, which may come from a read error. The chain employs TRBV27 and TRBJ2-3; D remains ambiguous. Germline V lookup: CDR1 MNHEY, CDR2 SMNVEV (reference sequence). This CDR3 region has 11 residues. The CDR3 reads CASSFGDTQYF. CDR3 bases: TGCGCCAGCAGCTTTGGAGATACGCAGTATTTT.

The chain uses TRBV7-8 and TRBJ2-2, with TRBD2 matching over 7 bases. The germline CDR1 and CDR2 sequences are SGHVS and FQNEAQ. Germline trimming cut 2 bases from V and 3 bases from J; bases unmatched to any gene: 15. This CDR3 is built from 19 residues. CDR3 residues: CASSLRTSGGLQDTGELFF. CDR3 nucleotide sequence: TGTGCCAGCAGCTTACGTACTTCGGGAGGCCTCCAGGACACCGGGGAGCTGTTTTTT.

This clonotype was observed a few times. The genes are TRBV14 and TRBJ1-3; 9 bases fit TRBD1. CDR3 length: 18 amino acids. Germline V gives CDR1 SGHDN, CDR2 FVKESK. V shed 2 bases and J 7 bases; nucleotides not matched to a gene: 15. The DNA of the CDR3 is TGTGCCAGCAGCCAAATGCCGGGACAGGGCTCTCTCGACAACACCATATATTTT. Its translation is CASSQMPGQGSLDNTIYF.

This clonotype was observed a few times. This chain links TRBV13 with TRBJ2-6; D perhaps matches TRBD2 (6 bases). Germline V lookup: CDR1 PRHDT, CDR2 FYEKMQ (reference sequence). This CDR3 is built from 17 residues. The V gene lost 1 base and the J gene lost 2 bases, with 12 bases spanning the gap. CDR3 region: CASSLVATGAGANVLTF. CDR3 in DNA: TGTGCCAGCAGCTTAGTAGCCACGGGGGCTGGGGCCAACGTCCTGACTTTC.

The J gene is TRBJ1-3, the V gene TRBV6-2 or TRBV6-3; D unclear. CDR1 MNHEY and CDR2 SVGEGT come from the germline V gene. V was clipped by 5 bases and J by 0 bases, with 8 bases between them. The CDR3 totals 14 residues. For the CDR3, the DNA is TGTGCCAGCAGTCGGGGAAGCTCTGGAAACACCATATATTTT. Its translation: CASSRGSSGNTIYF.

V usage is TRBV15 and J usage is TRBJ1-5, with D unresolved. Trimming took off 3 bases at V and 0 bases at J, with 18 bases between the two ends. Per the germline V gene, CDR1 is LNHNV and CDR2 is YYDKDF (reference sequence). CDR3 length equals 18 residues. The CDR3: CATSSYGGQEDSNQPQHF. The DNA of the CDR3 is TGTGCCACCAGCAGCTACGGAGGGCAGGAGGATAGCAATCAGCCCCAGCATTTT.

This clonotype appeared a few times. This chain joins TRBV27 and TRBJ2-7; D unclear. Germline CDR1 and CDR2: MNHEY and SMNVEV (reference sequence). V shed 3 bases and J shed 3 bases, with 9 bases lying between them. CDR3 size: 13 residues. The CDR3 region has the DNA TGTGCCAGCAGTTTTGGGCCCCTCTACGAGCAGTACTTC. Its translation is CASSFGPLYEQYF.